A selection of T cell receptor beta chains follows, all from one sample in a study of radiation and T cells in renal cell carcinoma. Libraries were prepared by immunoSEQ multiplex PCR; TCRdb keeps only in-frame clonotypes and omits some of them. The table records fewer than 90,000 clones, 65% to 90% of them present only once. The specimen comprised blood, sampled from a patient whose treatment included radiotherapy and nephrectomy. The receptors shown here come from a woman aged 45 to 65 with renal cell carcinoma. Both conserved end residues are part of each CDR3. The order of the fields is J gene, CDR3 length, V gene, CDR3 protein.

J gene: TRBJ1-5
CDR3 length: 14
V gene: TRBV6-6
CDR3 protein: CASTPWGFNQPQHF

J gene: TRBJ2-1
CDR3 length: 15
V gene: TRBV28
CDR3 protein: CASSRTSGGDNEQFF

J gene: TRBJ1-1
CDR3 length: 15
V gene: TRBV28
CDR3 protein: CASSAGGRKNTEAFF

J gene: TRBJ2-7
CDR3 length: 14
V gene: TRBV4-3
CDR3 protein: CASSQDLSGYEQYF

J gene: TRBJ1-1
CDR3 length: 13
V gene: TRBV6-6
CDR3 protein: CASNPDKNTEAFF

J gene: TRBJ1-6
CDR3 length: 13
V gene: TRBV9
CDR3 protein: CASSPQVATPLHF

J gene: TRBJ1-2
CDR3 length: 15
V gene: TRBV25-1
CDR3 protein: CASSEGRRVNYGYTF

J gene: TRBJ2-5
CDR3 length: 15
V gene: TRBV11-2
CDR3 protein: CASSLQGSTQETQYF

J gene: TRBJ2-2
CDR3 length: 14
V gene: TRBV2
CDR3 protein: CASRPGILPGELFF

J gene: TRBJ2-1
CDR3 length: 15
V gene: TRBV4-2
CDR3 protein: CASSQVFSIYNEQFF

J gene: TRBJ2-6
CDR3 length: 16
V gene: TRBV7-3
CDR3 protein: CASSLSGGSGANVLTF

J gene: TRBJ1-3
CDR3 length: 15
V gene: TRBV19
CDR3 protein: CASSTPPGIGNTIYF

J gene: TRBJ1-5
CDR3 length: 14
V gene: TRBV27
CDR3 protein: CASSPGVGNQPQHF

J gene: TRBJ1-6
CDR3 length: 13
V gene: TRBV4-1
CDR3 protein: CASSQPQGSPLHF

J gene: TRBJ2-5
CDR3 length: 13
V gene: TRBV7-2
CDR3 protein: CASSFSVEETQYF

J gene: TRBJ1-1
CDR3 length: 14
V gene: TRBV6-5
CDR3 protein: CASSQGVRGTEAFF

J gene: TRBJ1-5
CDR3 length: 12
V gene: TRBV2
CDR3 protein: CASSDVREPQHF

J gene: TRBJ2-7
CDR3 length: 13
V gene: TRBV10-3
CDR3 protein: CAIRGLGSYEQYF

J gene: TRBJ2-3
CDR3 length: 18
V gene: TRBV7-8
CDR3 protein: CASKPSGGGSTSTDTQYF

J gene: TRBJ2-7
CDR3 length: 15
V gene: TRBV27
CDR3 protein: CASRAGTGYGNEQYF

J gene: TRBJ2-7
CDR3 length: 17
V gene: TRBV5-4
CDR3 protein: CASSPWSELAGVNEQYF

J gene: TRBJ2-3
CDR3 length: 14
V gene: TRBV5-1
CDR3 protein: CASTPGQGGDTQYF

J gene: TRBJ1-2
CDR3 length: 16
V gene: TRBV15
CDR3 protein: CATHPSGTGDNYGYTF

J gene: TRBJ2-7
CDR3 length: 12
V gene: TRBV18
CDR3 protein: CASSLGAREQYF

J gene: TRBJ2-2
CDR3 length: 21
V gene: TRBV7-8
CDR3 protein: CASSLGTVRGRAVNSTGELFF

J gene: TRBJ1-2
CDR3 length: 15
V gene: TRBV28
CDR3 protein: CASSLSATGNYGYTF

J gene: TRBJ2-3
CDR3 length: 16
V gene: TRBV11-3
CDR3 protein: CASSLGAGEGTDTQYF

J gene: TRBJ2-6
CDR3 length: 17
V gene: TRBV7-9
CDR3 protein: CASLGRDKRSGANVLTF

J gene: TRBJ1-1
CDR3 length: 12
V gene: TRBV7-9
CDR3 protein: CASSLVNTEAFF

J gene: TRBJ1-1
CDR3 length: 14
V gene: TRBV19
CDR3 protein: CASSVQGRGTEAFF

J gene: TRBJ1-5
CDR3 length: 15
V gene: TRBV7-2
CDR3 protein: CASSLVGYSNQPQHF

J gene: TRBJ2-7
CDR3 length: 14
V gene: TRBV7-2
CDR3 protein: CASSSWTGEDEQYF

J gene: TRBJ2-7
CDR3 length: 16
V gene: TRBV4-1
CDR3 protein: CASSQDLRVESYEQYF

J gene: TRBJ2-7
CDR3 length: 18
V gene: TRBV30
CDR3 protein: CAWSRNPGTVRPEDEQYF

J gene: TRBJ2-1
CDR3 length: 16
V gene: TRBV7-2
CDR3 protein: CASSQFPSGGPDEQFF

J gene: TRBJ2-7
CDR3 length: 18
V gene: TRBV5-5
CDR3 protein: CASSLVRVQGRGSYEQYF

J gene: TRBJ2-5
CDR3 length: 15
V gene: TRBV19
CDR3 protein: CASSPQGGGGETQYF

J gene: TRBJ2-1
CDR3 length: 14
V gene: TRBV5-5
CDR3 protein: CASSLSSTYNEQFF

J gene: TRBJ2-5
CDR3 length: 13
V gene: TRBV7-2
CDR3 protein: CASSLAGRETQYF

J gene: TRBJ1-1
CDR3 length: 16
V gene: TRBV19
CDR3 protein: CASIPRRGRRNTEAFF

J gene: TRBJ1-6
CDR3 length: 16
V gene: TRBV19
CDR3 protein: CASSSGQGVGNSPLHF

J gene: TRBJ2-7
CDR3 length: 13
V gene: TRBV18
CDR3 protein: CASSPANSYEQYF

J gene: TRBJ2-5
CDR3 length: 15
V gene: TRBV28
CDR3 protein: CASSLGGQGKETQYF

J gene: TRBJ2-3
CDR3 length: 14
V gene: TRBV7-2
CDR3 protein: CASTRGQGAPTQYF

J gene: TRBJ1-2
CDR3 length: 12
V gene: TRBV6-1
CDR3 protein: CASSEGHYGYTF

J gene: TRBJ2-1
CDR3 length: 13
V gene: TRBV7-2
CDR3 protein: CASSPGQYNEQFF